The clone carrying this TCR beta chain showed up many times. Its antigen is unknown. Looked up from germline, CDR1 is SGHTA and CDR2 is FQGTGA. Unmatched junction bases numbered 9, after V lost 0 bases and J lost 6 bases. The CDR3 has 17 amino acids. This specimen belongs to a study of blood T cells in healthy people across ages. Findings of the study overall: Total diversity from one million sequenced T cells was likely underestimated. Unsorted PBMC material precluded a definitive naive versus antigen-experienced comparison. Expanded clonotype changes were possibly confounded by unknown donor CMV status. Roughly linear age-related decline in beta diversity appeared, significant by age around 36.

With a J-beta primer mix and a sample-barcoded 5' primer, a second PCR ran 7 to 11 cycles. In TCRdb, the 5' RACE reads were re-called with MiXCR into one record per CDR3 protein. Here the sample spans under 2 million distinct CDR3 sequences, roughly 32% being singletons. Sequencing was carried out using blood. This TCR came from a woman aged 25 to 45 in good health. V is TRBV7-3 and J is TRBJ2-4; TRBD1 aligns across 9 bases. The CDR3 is CASSLTGTGRYRNIQYF. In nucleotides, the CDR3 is TGTGCCAGCAGCTTAACCGGGACAGGGCGCTACAGAAACATTCAGTACTTC.